Sequencing of this T cell receptor (beta chain) was carried out in a study of early T cells in non-severe SARS-CoV-2 infection. Study information: RNA in bulk from unsorted whole blood was sequenced, and chains were unpaired.

This clonotype was picked up a small number of times. Its antigen is undetermined. A junction boundary mismatches the germline segment, possibly from a read error. Unique molecular identifiers were affixed to single, distinct cDNA molecules. TCRdb reanalysed the 5' RACE reads using MiXCR and keeps one entry per CDR3 protein. The top ten hold 4.5% to 6.5% of the sample, which has around 99,000 distinct CDR3 sequences, roughly 17% seen once. This CDR3 is 15 amino acids long. CDR1 and CDR2 (germline): SNHLY, FYNNEI. The study, taken as a whole, reports: VDJdb matches were skewed toward anti-spike CD8 T cell responses.

J is TRBJ1-5 and V is TRBV2; 8 bases align to TRBD1. Sequenced here: whole blood, sampled at baseline. The sequence was collected from an adult who was a healthcare worker with PCR-confirmed SARS-CoV-2 infection or an uninfected control (not recorded which). CDR3 sequence: CASREDRGRTQPQHF. As DNA, the CDR3 is TGTGCCAGCAGGGAAGACAGGGGACGGACTCAGCCCCAGCATTTT.